What follows is one TCR beta chain and its context. As yet, its antigen is unknown. Related graft donors supplied nonmyeloablative bone marrow transplants, and mixed chimerism was transient. The sample originates from a study of Tregs in tolerant kidney transplant recipients. Study findings and constraints: The most relevant donor-specific Treg TCRbeta repertoire apparently came from expansion with activated donor B cells.

This CDR3 spans 15 amino acids. CDR1 and CDR2 from the germline V gene are SGHAT and FQNNGV. The V and J ends lost 3 bases and 4 bases respectively, with 12 bases between them. Assay used: immunoSEQ multiplex PCR; TCRdb lists only in-frame clones, some missing. There are about 81,000 clones in the sample; roughly nine tenths occur only once, and roughly 1.6% lies in the top ten. This receptor was taken from a human patient who received a combined kidney and bone marrow transplant. Some T cells may arise from the graft donor. The sample consisted of CD4+ T cells from blood (PBMCs), taken 24 months after the transplant. This sequence joins TRBV11-2 and TRBJ2-2; possible D gene TRBD2, 6 bases. In DNA form, the CDR3 reads TGTGCCAGCAGCTTTCACCCTAGCGTCACCGGGGAGCTGTTTTTT. It yields the protein CASSFHPSVTGELFF.